This T cell receptor beta chain was retrieved from a study of Graves' ophthalmopathy and Graves' hyperthyroidism. Study details: Stable hyperthyroidism was defined by absence of ophthalmopathy within 18 months of follow-up.

Germline V gene data show CDR1 as SEHNR and CDR2 as FQNEAQ (reference sequence). J lost 6 bases, V lost 5 bases, and 5 bases had no gene match. This CDR3 contains 14 residues. Findings and limits, study-wide: The authors also found most expanded thyroid clonotypes above 0.001 frequency in blood.

Note on this clonotype: Its target is not known. Just one base apart from a much larger clone, this may be a read error.

RNA transcripts served as template for amplifying TCR beta CDR3 sequences. An initial RT-PCR round employing HTBI primers preceded a second-round multiplex PCR. One entry per CDR3 protein, called by TCRdb with MiXCR from the multiplex PCR reads. The top ten hold approximately 12% of the sample, which has around 1,200,000 distinct CDR3 sequences, about 40% seen once. The sample was peripheral blood or thyroid tissue (not recorded which). The chain joins TRBV7-9 to TRBJ2-7, with 12 bases matching TRBD2. The sequence came from an adult man with Graves' hyperthyroidism. For the CDR3, the DNA is TGTGCCAGCAGCCGACTAGCGGGAGTACGCGAGCAGTACTTC. This encodes CASSRLAGVREQYF.